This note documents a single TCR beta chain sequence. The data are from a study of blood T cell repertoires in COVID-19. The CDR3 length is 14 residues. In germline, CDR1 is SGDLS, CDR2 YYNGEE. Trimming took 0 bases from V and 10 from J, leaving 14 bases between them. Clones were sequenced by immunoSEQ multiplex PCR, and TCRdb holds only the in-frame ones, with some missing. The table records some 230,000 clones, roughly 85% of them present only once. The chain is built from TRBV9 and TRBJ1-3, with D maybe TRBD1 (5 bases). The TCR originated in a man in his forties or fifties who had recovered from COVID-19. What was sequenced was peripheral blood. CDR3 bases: TGTGCCAGCAGCGTAGGTGGGGGGGTCCGGACCATATATTTT. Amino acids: CASSVGGGVRTIYF.